This T cell receptor beta chain was obtained from a study of Graves' ophthalmopathy and Graves' hyperthyroidism. None of the included patients had other autoimmune diseases, uncontrolled infections, pregnancy or lactation, as these led to exclusion. The germline V gene has CDR1 ENHRY and CDR2 SYGVKD. The CDR3 length is 14 residues. V shed 6 bases and J 3 bases; nucleotides not matched to a gene: 8. As the template, RNA transcripts were used to amplify TCR beta CDR3 regions. HTBI-primed RT-PCR formed the first round, and a multiplex PCR formed the second. TCRdb re-called the multiplex PCR reads with MiXCR, one entry per CDR3 protein. In the table there are about 620,000 distinct CDR3 sequences, about a fifth of which are singletons.

Specimen: peripheral blood. The sequence derives from a woman aged 18-29 years with stable Graves' hyperthyroidism. Some clones in this sample may be carry-over from other donors' samples. The chain is built from TRBV10-3 and TRBJ2-7; TRBD1 matches 7 bases. CDR3: CAIRGTEGHYEQYF. Written as DNA, the CDR3 is TGTGCCATCAGGGGGACAGAGGGTCACTACGAGCAGTACTTC.